The clone carrying this T cell receptor beta chain has just a few counts. Its specificity is not known. Germline V CDR1 and CDR2: SQVTM, ANQGSEA. This CDR3 is built from 17 residues. Trimming removed 5 bases from V and 5 bases from J; junction bases left unmatched: 20. This sample was included in a study of CD8+ T cells in alopecia areata. Study observations and caveats: Scalp lesions, especially in alopecia totalis/universalis, had higher clonality than normal scalp. Among patients, TCR sharing was less clear than in mice, a difference possibly due in part to HLA diversity in the patient population.

Once RNA had been extracted, it was reverse transcribed into cDNA to act as the sequencing template. Clones were read by immunoSEQ multiplex PCR, and TCRdb kept only the in-frame ones, dropping some. The sample shows approximately 130,000 clones, 47% of them seen only once. Specimens obtained from alopecia areata patients comprised lesional scalp punch biopsies and peripheral blood. PBMCs served as the source from which CD4+ and CD8+ T cells were sorted. The V gene is TRBV29-1, the J gene TRBJ2-5; TRBD2 matches 7 bases. Sequenced input: NKG2D-low CD8+ T cells sorted from blood. The receptor comes from a human donor with alopecia areata. The CDR3 bases are TGCAGCGTTTTTCCCATAGGGAGGGGAAAAGTGATGGAGACCCAGTACTTC. It is translated as CSVFPIGRGKVMETQYF. The full variable domain, in which reference TRBV29-1 and TRBJ2-5 provide the parts outside the CDR3, is SAVISQKPSRDICQRGTSLTIQCQVDSQVTMMFWYRQQPGQSLTLIATANQGSEATYESGFVIDKFPISRPNLTFSTLTVSNMSPEDSSIYLCSVFPIGRGKVMETQYFGPGTRLLVL.